These 29 T cell receptor beta chains were all obtained from the same sample, sequenced in a study of T cell changes during pregnancy in multiple sclerosis. Libraries were prepared by immunoSEQ multiplex PCR; TCRdb keeps only in-frame clonotypes and omits some of them. The sample holds approximately 38,000 clones, 80% to 95% seen once. Sequenced here: CD8+ T cells from peripheral blood mononuclear cells, sampled in the third trimester of pregnancy. The receptor source for this set is a female donor with multiple sclerosis, enrolled in a pregnancy study.

The chain has TRBV7-6 and TRBJ2-2; tentatively, D is TRBD1 (6 bases). Germline values: CDR1 SGHVS, CDR2 FNYEAQ. This CDR3 has 17 residues. Trimming shortened V by 1 base and J by 7 bases, and 19 bases separated the two germline ends. The CDR3 DNA follows: TGTGCCAGCAGCTTAGAAGCTGGGACATATCTCGGCGGGGAGCTGTTTTTT. This codes for CASSLEAGTYLGGELFF.

This rearrangement joins TRBV7-6 to TRBJ2-1; tentative D call: TRBD1 (6 bases). The length of the CDR3 is 13 residues. Germline CDR1 SGHVS, CDR2 FNYEAQ. V was clipped by 4 bases and J by 4 bases, with 8 bases between them. This chain's CDR3 is CASSSGTYNEQFF. The DNA of the CDR3 is TGTGCCAGCAGCTCGGGGACATACAATGAGCAGTTCTTC.

This clone was counted a single time. This chain links TRBV28 with TRBJ2-1; 7 nucleotides match TRBD2. Germline CDR1 MDHEN, CDR2 SYDVKM. This CDR3 has 17 residues. V lost 4 bases to trimming and J lost 6 bases; unmatched junction nucleotides: 15. The CDR3: CASSSLTSFRVFNEQFF. The CDR3 DNA reads as TGTGCCAGCAGTTCCCTGACTAGCTTTAGAGTGTTCAATGAGCAGTTCTTC.

This clone appeared a single time. The chain links TRBV7-6 to TRBJ2-1; TRBD2 matches at 8 bases. The germline V gene encodes CDR1 SGHVS and CDR2 FNYEAQ. Unmatched junction bases numbered 8, after V lost 0 bases and J lost 7 bases. This CDR3 is built from 16 residues. CDR3 loop: CASSLAAGGPFNEQFF. The CDR3 DNA is TGTGCCAGCAGCTTAGCGGCGGGAGGACCCTTTAATGAGCAGTTCTTC.

The rearrangement uses TRBV4-2 and TRBJ2-1, with D uncertain. This CDR3 has 15 residues. V was clipped by 1 base and J by 7 bases, with 14 bases between them. The germline gives CDR1 LGHNA, CDR2 YNFKEQ. The CDR3 nucleotides read TGTGCCAGCAGCCAAGCATTAACTCCCGGGAATGAGCAGTTCTTC. Its translation is CASSQALTPGNEQFF.

J is TRBJ2-2 and V is TRBV19; TRBD2 might be the D (6 bases). This CDR3 spans 18 amino acids. CDR1 is LNHDA, CDR2 SQIVND, per germline (reference sequence). V lost 4 bases, J lost 0 bases, and 18 bases lay in between. CDR3 residues: CASSTNAGNKTNTGELFF. The CDR3 bases are TGTGCCAGTAGTACAAATGCGGGAAACAAGACGAACACCGGGGAGCTGTTTTTT.

The rearrangement uses TRBV2 and TRBJ1-5; D remains unclear. The CDR3 consists of 15 residues. V dropped 1 base and J dropped 0 bases, with 7 bases sitting between them. Germline loops: CDR1 SNHLY, CDR2 FYNNEI. This CDR3 is CASSEGPFSNQPQHF. CDR3 in DNA: TGTGCCAGCAGTGAAGGTCCCTTTAGCAATCAGCCCCAGCATTTT.

This chain links TRBV19 with TRBJ2-7, with 7 nucleotides matching TRBD1. Per the germline V gene, CDR1 is LNHDA and CDR2 is SQIVND (reference sequence). V dropped 8 bases and J dropped 0; count of bases not matched to a gene: 7. The CDR3 covers 14 residues. This chain's CDR3 is CASGSHRGSYEQYF. CDR3 nucleotide sequence: TGTGCCAGTGGAAGCCACAGGGGCTCCTACGAGCAGTACTTC.

The chain recombines TRBV5-4 with TRBJ1-2; D is unclear. The germline CDR1 and CDR2 sequences are SGHNT and YYREEE (reference sequence). Deletions cut 5 bases from V and 8 bases from J, with 10 bases between. This CDR3 spans 11 amino acids. The CDR3 sequence is CASSQTGGYTF. CDR3 bases: TGTGCCAGCAGTCAAACCGGGGGCTACACCTTC.

In nucleotides, the CDR3 is TGTGCCAGCAGTTACGACGGTACAGGGTTCTACGAGCAGTACTTC. Residues: CASSYDGTGFYEQYF. The chain joins TRBV6-5 to TRBJ2-7, with D possibly being TRBD1 (6 bases). V was pared by 2 bases and J by 3 bases, with 14 bases between. There are 15 residues in the CDR3. Germline V gene sequence: CDR1 MNHEY, CDR2 SVGAGI.

The CDR3 bases are TGTGCCAGCAGCTTACATGGGGGGGGAGCGGAGGAGACCCAGTACTTC. Translating gives CASSLHGGGAEETQYF. The gene calls are TRBV7-3 and TRBJ2-5, with TRBD2 matching 7 bases. CDR3 length: 16 residues. With V trimmed by 2 bases and J by 5 bases, 11 bases remained unmatched. Germline V lookup: CDR1 SGHTA, CDR2 FQGTGA.

The CDR3 here is CASSQDASDYYEQYF. As DNA, the CDR3 is TGCGCCAGCAGCCAAGATGCCAGTGATTACTACGAGCAGTACTTC. This sequence joins TRBV4-3 and TRBJ2-7; D not resolved. The CDR3 extends over 15 amino acids. The germline CDR1 and CDR2 sequences are LGHNA and YSLEER. The V and J ends lost 0 bases and 3 bases respectively, with 12 bases between them.

This clone qualifies as medium-sized. This chain connects TRBV15 to TRBJ1-4; 7 nucleotides align to TRBD1. This CDR3 has 16 residues. The J segment lost 4 bases and the V segment lost 1 base, leaving 6 bases of the junction unmatched. CDR1 LNHNV and CDR2 YYDKDF come from the germline V gene (reference sequence). The CDR3 loop is CATSRGRQGGNEKLFF. The CDR3 DNA is TGTGCCACCAGCAGAGGACGACAGGGCGGTAATGAAAAACTGTTTTTT.

The CDR3 loop is CASSESGGSYNEQFF. The DNA for the CDR3 is TGCGCCAGCAGTGAGTCTGGAGGATCCTACAATGAGCAGTTCTTC. This chain joins TRBV10-2 and TRBJ2-1; D may be TRBD2 (5 bases). V dropped 0 bases and J dropped 1 base, with 7 bases sitting between them. The CDR3 runs 15 residues. CDR1 is WSHSY and CDR2 is SAAADI in the germline V gene.

This chain links TRBV13 with TRBJ2-1; D is unclear. Germline V CDR1 and CDR2: PRHDT, FYEKMQ (reference sequence). V shed 3 bases and J shed 0 bases, with 6 bases lying between them. CDR3 size: 14 residues. The CDR3 coding sequence is TGTGCCAGCAGCTTGCGGAGCTCCTACAATGAGCAGTTCTTC. The encoded protein is CASSLRSSYNEQFF. Combining the CDR3 with reference TRBV13 and TRBJ2-1 gives the whole variable domain AAGVIQSPRHLIKEKRETATLKCYPIPRHDTVYWYQQGPGQDPQFLISFYEKMQSDKGSIPDRFSAQQFSDYHSELNMSSLELGDSALYFCASSLRSSYNEQFFGPGTRLTVL.

The rearrangement links TRBV4-2 to TRBJ2-5; weak D call: TRBD2 (6 bases). This CDR3 has 14 amino acids. V lost 5 bases and J 4 bases, leaving 14 bases between the germline ends. The germline V gene has CDR1 LGHNA and CDR2 YNFKEQ. CDR3 protein: CASSLEGFGETQYF. Here the CDR3 DNA reads TGTGCCAGCAGCTTGGAGGGCTTTGGAGAGACCCAGTACTTC.

Written as DNA, the CDR3 is TGCGCCAGCAGCCCTTCGAGAACCCCCGCGGGAACCCAGTACTTC. The encoded protein is CASSPSRTPAGTQYF. The chain recombines TRBV4-3 with TRBJ2-5; tentative D call: TRBD2 (6 bases). The germline V gene encodes CDR1 LGHNA and CDR2 YSLEER. V lost 4 bases, J lost 8 bases, and 20 bases lay in between. This CDR3 comprises 15 residues.

The V gene is TRBV14, the J gene TRBJ1-4, with TRBD1 identical over 8 bases. V gave up 6 bases and J gave up 5 bases; unmatched junction bases: 5. Germline-derived CDR1 and CDR2 are SGHDN and FVKESK. The CDR3 contains 14 residues. The CDR3 DNA follows: TGTGCCAGCAGAGCAACAGGGGGAAATGAAAAACTGTTTTTT. This sequence encodes CASRATGGNEKLFF.

The chain joins TRBV4-1 to TRBJ2-5, with TRBD2 matching over 10 bases. CDR1 and CDR2 (germline): MGHRA, YSYEKL. This CDR3 comprises 16 residues. V gave up 2 bases and J gave up 1 base; unmatched junction bases: 4. The CDR3: CASSQRTSGTQETQYF. CDR3 coding DNA: TGCGCCAGCAGCCAACGGACTAGCGGAACCCAAGAGACCCAGTACTTC.

The rearrangement links TRBV13 to TRBJ2-7, with D perhaps TRBD2 (6 bases). The V end was cut by 7 bases, the J end by 0 bases, with 19 bases between. Germline V gene sequence: CDR1 PRHDT, CDR2 FYEKMQ (reference sequence). The CDR3 covers 16 residues. CDR3 DNA: TGTGCCAGCACGAATCGAGACAGCGGGTTCTCCTACGAGCAGTACTTC. Translating it yields CASTNRDSGFSYEQYF.

This chain uses TRBV28 with TRBJ2-3, with 8 bases fitting TRBD2. The CDR3 is 16 residues long. Per the germline V gene, CDR1 is MDHEN and CDR2 is SYDVKM. V shed 7 bases and J 1 base; nucleotides not matched to a gene: 10. The CDR3 DNA is TGTGCCAGCAACGATCCACGGGAGGGTCGCACAGATACGCAGTATTTT. Amino acids: CASNDPREGRTDTQYF.

The CDR3 sequence: CAISETNTGGGVDYGYTF. CDR3 in DNA: TGTGCCATCAGTGAGACAAACACAGGGGGCGGAGTCGACTATGGCTACACCTTC. The chain employs TRBV10-3 and TRBJ1-2, with 9 bases identical to TRBD1. V was clipped by 2 bases and J by 3 bases; unmatched bases: 13. The length of the CDR3 is 18 residues. The germline V gene encodes CDR1 ENHRY and CDR2 SYGVKD.

The chain links TRBV5-1 to TRBJ2-1, with D maybe TRBD1 (5 bases). CDR1 SGHRS and CDR2 YFSETQ come from the germline V gene. With 0 bases removed from V and 7 bases from J, the gap between germline ends came to 11 bases. This CDR3 spans 14 amino acids. The CDR3, as DNA: TGCGCCAGCAGCTTGGCCGGACACGTTAATGAGCAGTTCTTC. It yields the protein CASSLAGHVNEQFF.

The V call is TRBV15, the J call TRBJ2-5, with 8 bases that match TRBD1. The CDR3 is 15 residues long. V trimming: 1 base; J trimming: 1 base; junction bases outside the gene matches: 2. Germline V gene sequence: CDR1 LNHNV, CDR2 YYDKDF (reference sequence). Here the CDR3 DNA reads TGTGCCACCAGCAGAGCGGACAGGGCCCAAGAGACCCAGTACTTC. Translated, it gives CATSRADRAQETQYF.

The chain carries TRBV11-1 and TRBJ2-1; 11 bases map to TRBD2. V dropped 4 bases and J dropped 6; count of bases not matched to a gene: 11. The CDR3 extends over 17 amino acids. In germline, CDR1 is SGHAT, CDR2 FQDESV (reference sequence). The CDR3 coding sequence is TGTGCCAGCAGCTACTATACTAGCGGGAGTATCCCCAATGAGCAGTTCTTC. This translates into CASSYYTSGSIPNEQFF.

This chain links TRBV4-1 with TRBJ1-3; D unclear. This CDR3 has 14 residues. Trimming left V 4 bases short and J 0 bases short, with 7 bases between. Germline V gives CDR1 MGHRA, CDR2 YSYEKL. CDR3 region: CASSPDYSGNTIYF. In DNA form, the CDR3 reads TGCGCCAGCAGCCCGGACTACTCTGGAAACACCATATATTTT.

The rearrangement joins TRBV4-1 to TRBJ2-6; TRBD2 matches at 13 bases. Per germline, CDR1 MGHRA and CDR2 YSYEKL. With 2 bases clipped from V and 0 bases from J, the junction kept 4 bases outside the gene matches. The CDR3 extends over 19 amino acids. DNA of the CDR3: TGCGCCAGCAGCCAAAAGGGACTAGCGGGGTACTCTGGGGCCAACGTCCTGACTTTC. The encoded protein is CASSQKGLAGYSGANVLTF.

This clone was picked up a small number of times. The V call is TRBV5-1, the J call TRBJ1-1; TRBD1 aligns across 9 bases. Looked up from germline, CDR1 is SGHRS and CDR2 is YFSETQ. The CDR3 is 14 residues long. V trimming: 3 bases; J trimming: 4 bases; junction bases outside the gene matches: 4. CDR3: CASSSKTGGTEAFF. CDR3 DNA sequence: TGCGCCAGCAGCTCCAAGACAGGGGGCACTGAAGCTTTCTTT.

V usage is TRBV7-2 and J usage is TRBJ1-6; D call uncertain. Trimming pared 3 bases from V and 7 bases from J, leaving 10 bases between. Germline CDR1 is SGHTA and CDR2 is FQGNSA. There are 14 residues in the CDR3. CDR3 DNA sequence: TGTGCCAGCAGCTTCGAGACAACCAATTCACCCCTCCACTTT. Its translation: CASSFETTNSPLHF.